The present T cell receptor beta chain was sequenced within a study of T-cell reconstitution after alpha-beta-depleted transplantation in children. The V and J ends lost 4 bases and 5 bases, in that order; junction bases with no gene match: 8. Germline CDR1 is SGDLS and CDR2 is YYNGEE. This CDR3 spans 15 amino acids. Only a few counts were recorded for this clonotype. The library targeted TCRbeta and was prepared with unique molecular identifiers. TCRdb independently ran MiXCR on the PCR reads; one entry per CDR3 protein. Here the sample spans around 370,000 distinct CDR3 sequences, under 13% being singletons.

The starting material was PBMCs from the stem cell graft donor, obtained from the stem cell graft. The TCR sequence derives from a human donor who donated a stem cell graft to a child with acute lymphoblastic leukemia. The chain links TRBV9 to TRBJ2-3; 9 bases agree with TRBD1. The CDR3 sequence is CASSLQGAQIDTQYF. The CDR3 region has the DNA TGTGCCAGCAGCCTACAGGGGGCGCAGATAGATACGCAGTATTTT.